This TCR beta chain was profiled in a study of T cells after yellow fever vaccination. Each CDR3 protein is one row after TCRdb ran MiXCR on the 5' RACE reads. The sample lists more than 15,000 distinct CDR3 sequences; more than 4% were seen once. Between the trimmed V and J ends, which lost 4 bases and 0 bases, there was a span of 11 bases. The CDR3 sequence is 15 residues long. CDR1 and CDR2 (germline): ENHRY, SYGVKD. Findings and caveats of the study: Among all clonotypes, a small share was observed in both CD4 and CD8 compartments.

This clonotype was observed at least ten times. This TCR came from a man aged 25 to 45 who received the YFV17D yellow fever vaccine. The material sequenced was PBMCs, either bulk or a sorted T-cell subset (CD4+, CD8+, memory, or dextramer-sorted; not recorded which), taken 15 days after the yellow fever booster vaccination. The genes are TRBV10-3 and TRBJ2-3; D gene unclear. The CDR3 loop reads CAISGVTTSTDTQYF. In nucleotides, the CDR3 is TGTGCCATCAGTGGAGTTACCACCAGCACAGATACGCAGTATTTT.